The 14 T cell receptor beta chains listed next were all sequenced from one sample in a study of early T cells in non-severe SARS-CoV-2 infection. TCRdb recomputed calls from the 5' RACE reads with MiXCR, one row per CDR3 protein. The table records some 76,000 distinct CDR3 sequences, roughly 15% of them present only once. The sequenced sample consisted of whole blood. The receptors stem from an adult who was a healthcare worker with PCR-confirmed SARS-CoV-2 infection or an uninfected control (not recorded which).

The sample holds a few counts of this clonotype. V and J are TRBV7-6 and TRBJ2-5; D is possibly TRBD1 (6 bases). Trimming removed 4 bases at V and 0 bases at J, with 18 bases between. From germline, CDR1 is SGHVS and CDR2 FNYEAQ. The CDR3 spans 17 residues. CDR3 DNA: TGTGCCAGCAGCTCAACAACCGGGACACACTACCAAGAGACCCAGTACTTC. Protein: CASSSTTGTHYQETQYF.

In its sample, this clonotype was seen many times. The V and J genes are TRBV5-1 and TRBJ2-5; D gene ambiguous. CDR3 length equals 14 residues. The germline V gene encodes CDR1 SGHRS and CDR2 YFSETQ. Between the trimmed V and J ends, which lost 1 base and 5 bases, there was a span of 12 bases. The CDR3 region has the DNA TGCGCCAGCAGCTTGCAAGTGGGCGAGGAGACCCAGTACTTC. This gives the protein CASSLQVGEETQYF.

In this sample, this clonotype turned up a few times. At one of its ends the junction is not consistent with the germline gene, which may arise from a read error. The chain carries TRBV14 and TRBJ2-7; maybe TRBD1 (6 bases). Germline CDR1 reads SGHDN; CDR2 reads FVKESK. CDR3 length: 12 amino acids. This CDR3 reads CASSFDSTGLNF. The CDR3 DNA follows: TGTGCCAGCAGCTTTGACTCGACAGGCCTTAACTTC.

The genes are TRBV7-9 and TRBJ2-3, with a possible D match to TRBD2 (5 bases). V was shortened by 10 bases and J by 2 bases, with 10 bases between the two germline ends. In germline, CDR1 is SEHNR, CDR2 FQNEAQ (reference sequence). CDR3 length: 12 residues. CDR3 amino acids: CATGLNTDTQYF. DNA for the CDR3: TGTGCCACCGGACTGAACACAGATACGCAGTATTTT.

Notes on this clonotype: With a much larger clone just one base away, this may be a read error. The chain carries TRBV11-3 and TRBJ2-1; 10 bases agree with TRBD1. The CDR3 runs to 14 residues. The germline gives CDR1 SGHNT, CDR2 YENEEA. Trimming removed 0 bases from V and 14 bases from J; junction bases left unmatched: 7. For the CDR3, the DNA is TGTGCCAGCAGCTTAGAAGGGACAGGGGTACCTGAGTTCTTC. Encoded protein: CASSLEGTGVPEFF.

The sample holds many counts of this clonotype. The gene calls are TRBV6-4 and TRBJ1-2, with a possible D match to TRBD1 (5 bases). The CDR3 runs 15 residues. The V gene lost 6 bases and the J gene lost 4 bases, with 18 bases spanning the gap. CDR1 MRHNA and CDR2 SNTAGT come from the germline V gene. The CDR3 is CASSAGFTVSYGYTF. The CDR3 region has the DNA TGTGCCAGCAGCGCAGGGTTTACGGTGTCCTATGGCTACACCTTC.

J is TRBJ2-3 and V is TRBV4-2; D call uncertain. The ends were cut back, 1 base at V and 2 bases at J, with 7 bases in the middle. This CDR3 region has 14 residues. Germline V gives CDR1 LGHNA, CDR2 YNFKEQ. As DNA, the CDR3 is TGTGCCAGCAGCCAAGGCCTTAACACAGATACGCAGTATTTT. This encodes CASSQGLNTDTQYF.

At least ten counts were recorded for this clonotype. CDR3 in DNA: TGTGCCAGCAGCTCACCGATGCAGGGGGACCAAGAGACCCAGTACTTC. This translates into CASSSPMQGDQETQYF. The chain recombines TRBV7-9 with TRBJ2-5, with TRBD1 matching 7 bases. Germline V CDR1 and CDR2: SEHNR, FQNEAQ (reference sequence). The CDR3 runs 16 residues. V was pared by 4 bases and J by 0 bases, with 8 bases of the junction left unmatched. The full variable domain, completed using reference TRBV7-9 and TRBJ2-5, is DTGVSQNPRHKITKRGQNVTFRCDPISEHNRLYWYRQTLGQGPEFLTYFQNEAQLEKSRLLSDRFSAERPKGSFSTLEIQRTEQGDSAMYLCASSSPMQGDQETQYFGPGTRLLVL.

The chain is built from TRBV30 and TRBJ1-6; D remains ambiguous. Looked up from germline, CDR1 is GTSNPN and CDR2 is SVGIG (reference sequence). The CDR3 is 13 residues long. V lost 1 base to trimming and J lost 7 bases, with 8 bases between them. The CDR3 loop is CAWSASRNSPLHF. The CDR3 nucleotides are TGTGCCTGGAGTGCCTCTCGGAATTCACCCCTCCACTTT.

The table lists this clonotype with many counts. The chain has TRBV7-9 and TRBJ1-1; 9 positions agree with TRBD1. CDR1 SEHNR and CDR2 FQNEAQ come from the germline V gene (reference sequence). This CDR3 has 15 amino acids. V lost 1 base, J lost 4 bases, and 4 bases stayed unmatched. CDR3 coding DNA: TGTGCCAGCAGCTTAGTTTCGGGACAGGGCACTGAAGCTTTCTTT. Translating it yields CASSLVSGQGTEAFF.

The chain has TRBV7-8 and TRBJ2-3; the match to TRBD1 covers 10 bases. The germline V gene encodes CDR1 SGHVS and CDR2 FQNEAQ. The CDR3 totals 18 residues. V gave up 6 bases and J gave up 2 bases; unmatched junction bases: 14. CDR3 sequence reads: CASSPVYPGQGYTDTQYF. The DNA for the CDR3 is TGTGCCAGCAGTCCAGTCTATCCGGGACAGGGGTACACAGATACGCAGTATTTT.

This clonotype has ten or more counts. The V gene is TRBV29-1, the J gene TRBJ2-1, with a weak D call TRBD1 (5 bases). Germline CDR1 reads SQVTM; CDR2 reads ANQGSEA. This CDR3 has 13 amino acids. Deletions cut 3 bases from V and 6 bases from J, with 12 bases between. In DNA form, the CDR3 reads TGCAGCGTTGAGCCCCTAGGGGCCAATGAGCAGTTCTTC. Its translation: CSVEPLGANEQFF.

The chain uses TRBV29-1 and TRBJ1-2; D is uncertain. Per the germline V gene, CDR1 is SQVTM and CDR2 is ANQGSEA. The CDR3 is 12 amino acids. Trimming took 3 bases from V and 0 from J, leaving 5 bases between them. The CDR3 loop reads CSVDMANYGYTF. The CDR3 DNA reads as TGCAGCGTTGACATGGCTAACTATGGCTACACCTTC.

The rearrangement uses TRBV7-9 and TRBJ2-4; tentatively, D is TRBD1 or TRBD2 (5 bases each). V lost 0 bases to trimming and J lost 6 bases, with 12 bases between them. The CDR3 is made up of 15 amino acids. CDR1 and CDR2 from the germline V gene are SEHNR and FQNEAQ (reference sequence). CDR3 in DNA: TGTGCCAGCAGCTTAGCGAGGGGAAGTAGAAACATTCAGTACTTC. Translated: CASSLARGSRNIQYF.